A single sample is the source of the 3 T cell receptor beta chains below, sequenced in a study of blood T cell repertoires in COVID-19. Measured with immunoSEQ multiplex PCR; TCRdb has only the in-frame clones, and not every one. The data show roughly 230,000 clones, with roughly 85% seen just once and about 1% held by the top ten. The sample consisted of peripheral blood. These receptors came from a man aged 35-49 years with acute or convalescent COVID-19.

The CDR3 region has the DNA TGTGCCTCACGGGAGACAGGGGGCTCTGGGGCCAACGTCCTGACTTTC. Translating it yields CASRETGGSGANVLTF. The V and J genes are TRBV30 and TRBJ2-6; 9 bases map to TRBD1. The CDR3 is 16 residues long. Trimming cost V 7 bases and J 0 bases; bases outside gene matches: 7. Germline V CDR1 and CDR2: GTSNPN, SVGIG (reference sequence).

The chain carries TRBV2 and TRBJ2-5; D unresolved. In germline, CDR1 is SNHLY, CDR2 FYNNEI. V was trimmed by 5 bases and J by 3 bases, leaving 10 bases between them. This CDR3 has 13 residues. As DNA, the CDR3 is TGTGCCAGCAGTCGGTTGATAGAAGAGACCCAGTACTTC. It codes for CASSRLIEETQYF.

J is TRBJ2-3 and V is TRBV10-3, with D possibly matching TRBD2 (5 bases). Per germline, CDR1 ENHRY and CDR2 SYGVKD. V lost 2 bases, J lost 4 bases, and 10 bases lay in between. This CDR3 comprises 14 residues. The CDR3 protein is CAISETREADTQYF. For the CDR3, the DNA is TGTGCCATCAGTGAGACTAGAGAGGCAGATACGCAGTATTTT.